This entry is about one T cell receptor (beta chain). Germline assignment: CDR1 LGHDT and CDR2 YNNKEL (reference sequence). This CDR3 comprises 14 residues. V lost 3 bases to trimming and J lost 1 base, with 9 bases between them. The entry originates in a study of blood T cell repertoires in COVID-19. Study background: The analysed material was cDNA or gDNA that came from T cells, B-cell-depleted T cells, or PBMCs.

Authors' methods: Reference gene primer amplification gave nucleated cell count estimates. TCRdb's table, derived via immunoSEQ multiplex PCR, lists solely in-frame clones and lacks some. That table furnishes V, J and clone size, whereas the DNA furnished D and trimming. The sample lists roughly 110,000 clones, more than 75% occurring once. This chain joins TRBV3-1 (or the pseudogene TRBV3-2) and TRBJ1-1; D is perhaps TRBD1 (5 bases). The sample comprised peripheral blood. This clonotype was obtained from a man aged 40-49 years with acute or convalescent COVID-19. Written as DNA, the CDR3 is TGTGCCAGCAGCCATAGGGGAAAGAACACTGAAGCTTTCTTT. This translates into CASSHRGKNTEAFF.